The clone carrying this T cell receptor (beta chain) showed up just once. Its antigen is not identified. In the PCR, 60 Vbeta and 13 Jbeta primers were used. The table came from immunoSEQ multiplex PCR; TCRdb's copy has only in-frame clones and leaves some out. Among 95,000 to 150,000 clones, over 60% were seen once, and the ten largest hold 6.5% to 9.5%. The record originates from a study of cytomegalovirus exposure and HLA in healthy donors. Study as a whole: Caucasian-associated ancestry cluster membership applied to 75% to 85% of several hundred genotyped donors. Study-wide findings and caveats: In a later analysis, at a false discovery rate of 0.05, about 15,000 TCR beta sequences were associated with HLA alleles. Cytomegalovirus-associated status was assigned to 164 TCR beta chains. Most of the TCR beta V segments (in an earlier analysis) were productive either about 87% or about 30% of the time.

V gave up 4 bases and J gave up 4 bases; unmatched junction bases: 6. The CDR3 loop spans 15 amino acids. Germline assignment: CDR1 SGHDN and CDR2 FVKESK. Sample: PBMCs. The gene calls are TRBV14 and TRBJ1-2; 10 bases align to TRBD1. This TCR derives from a woman in her 40s in good health and CMV-seropositive. The chain's CDR3 is CASSPLTGGFYGYTF. In DNA form, the CDR3 reads TGTGCCAGCAGCCCGCTGACAGGGGGCTTCTATGGCTACACCTTC.